Listed below are T cell receptor beta chains from one sample, sequenced in a study of shared clonotypes between healthy human individuals. Data came from immunoSEQ multiplex PCR; TCRdb stores just in-frame clones and leaves some out. This sample yields about 2.1 million clones, of which 90% to 95% are seen a single time; approximately 1.6% belongs to the top ten. Sequences were obtained from naive CD8+ T cells from PBMCs. The source is a man younger than 35 in good health. Some clones in this sample may be carry-over from other donors' samples. The CDR3 runs from the conserved cysteine through the conserved F or W. The order of the fields is D gene, V gene, J gene, clone size, CDR3 protein, CDR3 DNA. A D gene is named only where the DNA matches it firmly. Expanded clones get a size class; other rows say once, few or many, or leave the size out.

>.|TRBV18|TRBJ1-3|.
CASSRLTEGSGNTIYF
TGTGCCAGCTCAAGATTGACAGAGGGTTCTGGAAACACCATATATTTT
>.|TRBV7-9|TRBJ2-1|.
CASSLLRKAGYNEQFF
TGTGCCAGCAGCTTATTAAGAAAGGCCGGGTACAATGAGCAGTTCTTC
>.|TRBV4-2|TRBJ2-1|.
CASSQPSTAYNEQFF
TGTGCCAGCAGCCAACCGTCGACAGCCTACAATGAGCAGTTCTTC
>.|TRBV7-9|TRBJ2-7|.
CASSLMHPSPYEQYF
TGTGCCAGCAGCTTAATGCACCCATCTCCCTACGAGCAGTACTTC
>.|TRBV27|TRBJ1-2|once
CASSLVGVGNYGYTF
TGTGCCAGCAGTTTAGTCGGGGTCGGGAACTATGGCTACACCTTC
>TRBD2|TRBV28|TRBJ2-1|.
CASSLERGRRNEQFF
TGTGCCAGCAGTCTGGAGCGGGGTCGACGGAATGAGCAGTTCTTC
>TRBD2|TRBV7-9|TRBJ2-3|.
CASSYGLAGGDLQYF
TGTGCCAGCAGCTATGGACTAGCGGGAGGGGACTTGCAGTATTTT
>TRBD1|TRBV27|TRBJ1-2|.
CASSFRQGNYGYTF
TGTGCCAGCAGTTTCAGACAGGGAAACTATGGCTACACCTTC
>TRBD2|TRBV27|TRBJ2-1|once
CASSELAGPNEQFF
TGTGCCAGCAGTGAACTAGCGGGGCCTAATGAGCAGTTCTTC
>TRBD1|TRBV7-9|TRBJ1-2|.
CASSSNRGGNYGYTF
TGTGCCAGCAGCTCAAACAGGGGGGGCAACTATGGCTACACCTTC
>.|TRBV7-9|TRBJ2-7|.
CASSTPGVWDEQYF
TGTGCCAGCAGCACCCCGGGAGTTTGGGACGAGCAGTACTTC
>.|TRBV28|TRBJ2-2|.
CASTTSGELFF
TGTGCCAGCACCACCTCCGGGGAGCTGTTTTTT
>TRBD2|TRBV10-3|TRBJ2-5|.
CAISGGREGLAETQYF
TGTGCCATCAGTGGAGGTCGGGAGGGCCTCGCGGAGACCCAGTACTTC
>.|TRBV7-9|TRBJ2-3|.
CASSFSVGQGADTQYF
TGTGCCAGCAGCTTTAGCGTGGGGCAAGGGGCAGATACGCAGTATTTT
>.|TRBV7-8|TRBJ1-5|few
CASSSAGVANQPQHF
TGTGCCAGCAGCTCAGCGGGGGTAGCAAATCAGCCCCAGCATTTT
>TRBD2|TRBV11-2|TRBJ2-1|.
CASNLFSGAPPYNEQFF
TGTGCCAGCAACTTATTTAGCGGGGCCCCTCCGTACAATGAGCAGTTCTTC
>TRBD2|TRBV29-1|TRBJ2-5|.
CSVERTSGRAPQETQYF
TGCAGCGTTGAAAGGACTAGCGGGAGGGCCCCCCAAGAGACCCAGTACTTC
>.|TRBV28|TRBJ2-4|.
CASSQGQTIAKNIQYF
TGTGCCAGCAGCCAAGGACAGACCATAGCCAAAAACATTCAGTACTTC
>.|TRBV7-3|TRBJ1-6|.
CASSPPESSYNSPLHF
TGTGCCAGCAGCCCCCCGGAGAGCTCCTATAATTCACCCCTCCACTTT
>TRBD1|TRBV28|TRBJ1-5|.
CASSTDQSQGVSNQPQHF
TGTGCCAGCAGTACCGACCAATCGCAGGGGGTTAGCAATCAGCCCCAGCATTTT
>TRBD2|TRBV9|TRBJ2-7|once
CASSVGAGAGYEQYF
TGTGCCAGCAGCGTAGGTGCGGGAGCGGGTTACGAGCAGTACTTC
>.|TRBV19|TRBJ1-1|.
CASSIDRANTEAFF
TGTGCCAGTAGTATAGACAGGGCAAACACTGAAGCTTTCTTT
>.|TRBV27|TRBJ2-7|once
CASSTRQDSLRGQYF
TGTGCCAGCAGTACAAGACAGGACTCCCTACGAGGACAGTACTTC
>.|TRBV5-5|TRBJ1-4|.
CASSFDDGSNEKLFF
TGTGCCAGCAGCTTCGACGACGGCTCTAATGAAAAACTGTTTTTT
>.|TRBV28|TRBJ1-1|.
CASRQYRMNTEAFF
TGTGCCAGCAGGCAGTATAGGATGAACACTGAAGCTTTCTTT
>TRBD2|TRBV28|TRBJ2-7|.
CASSFRGLAGASYEQYF
TGTGCCAGCAGTTTCCGAGGACTAGCGGGAGCCTCCTACGAGCAGTACTTC
>TRBD2|TRBV9|TRBJ2-4|.
CASSGPSGRGSNIQYF
TGTGCCAGCAGCGGACCTAGCGGGAGGGGGAGTAACATTCAGTACTTC
>.|TRBV6-5|TRBJ2-2|.
CASRSGAGELFF
TGTGCCAGCAGGTCGGGGGCCGGGGAGCTGTTTTTT
>.|TRBV5-6|TRBJ2-7|.
CASSLGGGTYEQYF
TGTGCCAGCAGCTTGGGTGGGGGAACCTACGAGCAGTACTTC
>TRBD2|TRBV2|TRBJ2-5|.
CASSGTSGQETQYF
TGTGCCAGCAGTGGGACTAGCGGACAAGAGACCCAGTACTTC
>.|TRBV7-3|TRBJ1-1|.
CASSLWGPNTEAFF
TGTGCCAGCAGCTTATGGGGACCCAACACTGAAGCTTTCTTT
>TRBD2|TRBV19|TRBJ2-1|.
CASRGGGSNEQFF
TGTGCCAGTAGAGGCGGGGGGTCGAATGAGCAGTTCTTC
>.|TRBV10-3|TRBJ2-1|.
CAISESVRRGEQFF
TGTGCCATCAGTGAGTCCGTTAGACGCGGTGAGCAGTTCTTC
>.|TRBV7-6|TRBJ2-5|.
CASSLVWGGSGGEETQYF
TGTGCCAGCAGCTTAGTTTGGGGGGGCAGTGGAGGTGAAGAGACCCAGTACTTC
>TRBD1|TRBV7-9|TRBJ2-3|.
CASSLPHDRGRPIDTQYF
TGTGCCAGCAGCTTACCCCATGACAGGGGGCGACCCATTGATACGCAGTATTTT
>.|TRBV7-9|TRBJ2-5|.
CASSPADLRETQYF
TGTGCCAGCAGCCCGGCCGACTTACGGGAGACCCAGTACTTC
>.|TRBV14|TRBJ2-7|.
CRSGEALGGRHYEQYF
TGTCGATCAGGGGAAGCGTTAGGCGGCAGACACTACGAGCAGTACTTC
>TRBD1|TRBV19|TRBJ1-1|.
CASSLKTGSTEAFF
TGTGCCAGTAGTCTTAAGACAGGGTCCACTGAAGCTTTCTTT
>TRBD2|TRBV6-5|TRBJ2-7|.
CASSPGTRGTYEQYF
TGTGCCAGCAGCCCCGGGACTAGGGGGACCTACGAGCAGTACTTC
>TRBD1|TRBV5-6|TRBJ2-7|.
CASSHGRGYEQYF
TGTGCCAGCAGCCACGGCAGGGGGTACGAGCAGTACTTC
>.|TRBV29-1|TRBJ2-1|.
CSVNPELPSSGMNEQFF
TGCAGCGTAAATCCGGAACTGCCATCGTCAGGTATGAATGAGCAGTTCTTC
>TRBD1|TRBV7-6|TRBJ1-5|.
CASSLGTAYSNQPQHF
TGTGCCAGCAGCCTGGGGACAGCCTATAGCAATCAGCCCCAGCATTTT
>TRBD2|TRBV28|TRBJ2-5|.
CASSSGSSETQYF
TGTGCCAGTTCTAGCGGGAGCTCAGAGACCCAGTACTTC
>.|TRBV11-2|TRBJ1-1|.
CASSLALQGLYTEAFF
TGTGCCAGCAGCTTAGCTCTACAGGGTTTGTACACTGAAGCTTTCTTT
>.|TRBV27|TRBJ2-5|.
CASKEGGGGETQYF
TGTGCCAGCAAGGAGGGTGGGGGAGGAGAGACCCAGTACTTC
>TRBD2|TRBV5-1|TRBJ2-1|.
CASSPLAGVGEQFF
TGCGCCAGCAGCCCCTTAGCGGGAGTAGGTGAGCAGTTCTTC
>.|TRBV19|TRBJ1-5|.
CASSIDMVGNQPQHF
TGTGCCAGTAGTATAGACATGGTGGGCAATCAGCCCCAGCATTTT
>.|TRBV5-4|TRBJ2-6|.
CAISVGANVLTF
TGTGCCATCTCGGTTGGGGCCAACGTCCTGACTTTC
>TRBD2|TRBV19|TRBJ2-2|.
CASSTTLPGLAGTNTGELFF
TGTGCCAGTAGTACAACCCTACCGGGACTAGCGGGAACGAACACCGGGGAGCTGTTTTTT
>.|TRBV29-1|TRBJ2-5|.
CSVADFSGWETQYF
TGCAGCGTCGCCGATTTTTCAGGGTGGGAGACCCAGTACTTC
>.|TRBV5-4|TRBJ2-1|.
CASRPGTSSYNEQFF
TGTGCCAGCAGGCCCGGGACCTCCTCCTACAATGAGCAGTTCTTC
>.|TRBV4-1|TRBJ2-3|.
CASSQRFLLPTDTQYF
TGCGCCAGCAGCCAACGCTTTCTGCTACCCACAGATACGCAGTATTTT
>TRBD1|TRBV4-1|TRBJ2-3|.
CASSQVWTRGWSDTQYF
TGCGCCAGCAGCCAAGTATGGACCAGGGGGTGGTCAGATACGCAGTATTTT
>TRBD2|TRBV28|TRBJ2-7|.
CASSLTLGLVSYEQYF
TGTGCCAGCAGTTTAACTTTGGGACTAGTTTCCTACGAGCAGTACTTC
>.|TRBV5-1|TRBJ1-1|.
CASISGQNTEAFF
TGCGCCAGCATCTCAGGACAGAACACTGAAGCTTTCTTT
>TRBD1|TRBV28|TRBJ2-5|once
CASSPRTGGRETQYF
TGTGCCAGCAGTCCCAGGACAGGGGGTAGAGAGACCCAGTACTTC
>TRBD1|TRBV7-2|TRBJ1-2|.
CASSGGTDSGYTF
TGTGCCAGCAGCGGGGGGACAGACTCGGGCTACACCTTC
>.|TRBV29-1|TRBJ1-2|.
CSVVSVYGYTF
TGCAGCGTTGTTTCGGTCTATGGCTACACCTTC
>.|TRBV29-1|TRBJ2-1|.
CSGAEYEQFF
TGCAGCGGAGCGGAATATGAGCAGTTCTTC
>.|TRBV6-6|TRBJ2-7|.
CASSYFGAGSYEQYF
TGTGCCAGCAGTTACTTCGGGGCAGGCTCCTACGAGCAGTACTTC